A single sample is the source of the 9 T cell receptor beta chains below, sequenced in a study of blood T cell repertoires in COVID-19. Here immunoSEQ multiplex PCR was the method, and the copy in TCRdb shows in-frame clones only, minus some. The sample records hundreds of thousands of clones, roughly 90% being singletons. Specimen: PBMCs or T cells enriched from blood (not recorded which). These receptors were collected from a man aged 55 to 70 who had recovered from COVID-19.

The sample holds many counts of this clone. CDR3 in amino acids: CASSQDALDRGYEQYF. CDR3 coding DNA: TGTGCCAGCAGCCAAGATGCCCTGGACAGGGGATACGAGCAGTACTTC. The chain has TRBV14 and TRBJ2-7; 9 bases are a match to TRBD1. The germline V gene encodes CDR1 SGHDN and CDR2 FVKESK. The junction had 7 bases not matched to a gene; V was cut back by 0 bases and J by 4 bases. The CDR3 totals 16 residues. The full variable domain, rest sourced from reference TRBV14 and TRBJ2-7, is EAGVTQFPSHSVIEKGQTVTLRCDPISGHDNLYWYRRVMGKEIKFLLHFVKESKQDESGMPNNRFLAERTGGTYSTLKVQPAELEDSGVYFCASSQDALDRGYEQYFGPGTRLTVT.

CDR3 sequence (DNA): TGTGCCAGCAGCTACCAGAATTCACCCCTCCACTTT. Protein sequence: CASSYQNSPLHF. This chain links TRBV7-2 with TRBJ1-6; D is undetermined. The CDR3 sequence is 12 residues long. The germline V gene encodes CDR1 SGHTA and CDR2 FQGNSA. The V and J ends lost 4 bases and 7 bases respectively, with 5 bases between them.

This clone was found once. The V call is TRBV5-4, the J call TRBJ2-3; possibly TRBD2 for D (6 bases). The CDR3 sequence is 15 residues long. V lost 5 bases and J 0 bases, leaving 13 bases between the germline ends. The V gene's germline CDR1 is SGHNT and CDR2 YYREEE (reference sequence). The CDR3 DNA sequence: TGTGCCAGCAGACGGGACTTAACTAGCACAGATACGCAGTATTTT. Its translation: CASRRDLTSTDTQYF. Variable domain in full (rest from reference TRBV5-4 and TRBJ2-3): ETGVTQSPTHLIKTRGQQVTLRCSSQSGHNTVSWYQQALGQGPQFIFQYYREEENGRGNFPPRFSGLQFPNYSSELNVNALELDDSALYLCASRRDLTSTDTQYFGPGTRLTVL.

V usage is TRBV11-3 and J usage is TRBJ2-7; D uncertain. In germline, CDR1 is SGHNT, CDR2 YENEEA. CDR3 length: 14 amino acids. Deletions cut 5 bases from V and 4 bases from J, with 15 bases between. This CDR3 is CASSDINERYEQYF. DNA for the CDR3: TGTGCCAGCAGCGACATCAACGAAAGATACGAGCAGTACTTC.

The V call is TRBV18, the J call TRBJ2-1; TRBD2 matches at 8 bases. V dropped 3 bases and J dropped 5; count of bases not matched to a gene: 15. From germline, CDR1 is KGHSH and CDR2 LQKENI. CDR3 length: 18 amino acids. In DNA, the CDR3 is TGTGCCAGCTCACCGATGGCTGAGGTGGGACTAGTAAACAATGAGCAGTTCTTC. Translation: CASSPMAEVGLVNNEQFF.

The chain combines TRBV4-1 with TRBJ2-7; 16 nucleotides match TRBD2. CDR3 length: 17 amino acids. CDR1 MGHRA and CDR2 YSYEKL come from the germline V gene. Trimming took 4 bases from V and 6 from J; bases not matched to a gene: 9. CDR3 DNA sequence: TGCGCCAGCAGCCCCCCGGGACTAGCGGGAGGGCCATTCGAGCAGTACTTC. This gives the protein CASSPPGLAGGPFEQYF.

The chain couples TRBV5-4 to TRBJ1-1; 7 bases fit TRBD1. Germline V CDR1 and CDR2: SGHNT, YYREEE (reference sequence). Unmatched junction bases numbered 8, after V lost 4 bases and J lost 5 bases. This CDR3 has 14 amino acids. CDR3 residues: CASSRTGVRTEAFF. The CDR3 nucleotides read TGTGCCAGCAGCCGTACAGGGGTACGTACTGAAGCTTTCTTT. The full variable domain, completed using reference TRBV5-4 and TRBJ1-1, is ETGVTQSPTHLIKTRGQQVTLRCSSQSGHNTVSWYQQALGQGPQFIFQYYREEENGRGNFPPRFSGLQFPNYSSELNVNALELDDSALYLCASSRTGVRTEAFFGQGTRLTVV.

This chain uses TRBV5-6 with TRBJ1-1; 7 bases fit TRBD1. This CDR3 has 16 residues. V was pared by 0 bases and J by 6 bases, with 11 bases of the junction left unmatched. Per germline, CDR1 SGHDT and CDR2 YYEEEE. The CDR3 sequence: CASSLGLDRESSEAFF. DNA for the CDR3: TGTGCCAGCAGCTTGGGTCTTGACAGGGAAAGTTCTGAAGCTTTCTTT.

This chain uses TRBV7-3 with TRBJ2-1; 9 nucleotides agree with TRBD2. The V and J ends lost 5 bases and 5 bases, in that order; junction bases with no gene match: 7. Germline-derived CDR1 and CDR2 are SGHTA and FQGTGA. The CDR3 is 15 amino acids. Here the CDR3 reads CASSPAGGRNNEQFF. CDR3 nucleotides: TGTGCCAGCAGCCCGGCGGGAGGGAGGAACAATGAGCAGTTCTTC.